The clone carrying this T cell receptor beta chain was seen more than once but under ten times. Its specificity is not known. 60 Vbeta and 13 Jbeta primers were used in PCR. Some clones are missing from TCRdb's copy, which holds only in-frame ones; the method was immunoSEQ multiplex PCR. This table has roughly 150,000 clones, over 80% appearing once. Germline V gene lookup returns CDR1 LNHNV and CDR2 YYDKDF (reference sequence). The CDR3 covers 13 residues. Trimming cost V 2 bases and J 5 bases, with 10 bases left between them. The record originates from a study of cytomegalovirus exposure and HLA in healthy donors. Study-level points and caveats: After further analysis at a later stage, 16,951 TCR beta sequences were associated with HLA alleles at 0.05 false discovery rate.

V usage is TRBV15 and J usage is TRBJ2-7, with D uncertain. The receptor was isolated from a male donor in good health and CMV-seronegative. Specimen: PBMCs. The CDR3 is CATSRRSLDEQYF. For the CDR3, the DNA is TGTGCCACCAGCAGAAGATCACTGGACGAGCAGTACTTC.